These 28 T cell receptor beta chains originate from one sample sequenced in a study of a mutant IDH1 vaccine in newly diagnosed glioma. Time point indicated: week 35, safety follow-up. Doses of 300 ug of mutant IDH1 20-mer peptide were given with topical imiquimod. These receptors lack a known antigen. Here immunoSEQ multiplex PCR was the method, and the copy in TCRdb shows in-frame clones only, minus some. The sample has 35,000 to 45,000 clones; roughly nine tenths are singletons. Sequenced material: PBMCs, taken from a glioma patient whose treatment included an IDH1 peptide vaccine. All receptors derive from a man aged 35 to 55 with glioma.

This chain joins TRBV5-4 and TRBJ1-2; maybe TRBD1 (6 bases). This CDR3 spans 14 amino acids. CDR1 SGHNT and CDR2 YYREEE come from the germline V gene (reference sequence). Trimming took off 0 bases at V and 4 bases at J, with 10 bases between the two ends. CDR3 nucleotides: TGTGCCAGCAGCTTGGACAGGGCGAGCTATGGCTACACCTTC. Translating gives CASSLDRASYGYTF. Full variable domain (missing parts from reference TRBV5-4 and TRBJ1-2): ETGVTQSPTHLIKTRGQQVTLRCSSQSGHNTVSWYQQALGQGPQFIFQYYREEENGRGNFPPRFSGLQFPNYSSELNVNALELDDSALYLCASSLDRASYGYTFGSGTRLTVV.

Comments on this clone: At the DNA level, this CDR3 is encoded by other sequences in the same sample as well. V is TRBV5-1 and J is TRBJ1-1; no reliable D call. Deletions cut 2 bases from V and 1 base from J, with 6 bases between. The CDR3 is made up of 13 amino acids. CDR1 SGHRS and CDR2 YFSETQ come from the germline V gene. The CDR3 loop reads CASSLGGNTEAFF. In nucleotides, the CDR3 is TGCGCCAGCAGCTTAGGAGGGAACACTGAAGCTTTCTTT.

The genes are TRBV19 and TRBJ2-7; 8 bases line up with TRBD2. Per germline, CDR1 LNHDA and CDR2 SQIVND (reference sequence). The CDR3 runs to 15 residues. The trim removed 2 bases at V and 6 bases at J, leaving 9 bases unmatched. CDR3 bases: TGTGCCAGTAGTATATCGGGGGGGCCGGTGAGCGAGCAGTACTTC. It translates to CASSISGGPVSEQYF.

The CDR3 DNA reads TGTGCCAGCAGCTTAGGGTCGGGGGCGTCCTACAATGAGCAGTTCTTC. As protein: CASSLGSGASYNEQFF. The chain employs TRBV7-9 and TRBJ2-1, with D perhaps given as TRBD1 or TRBD2 (6 bases each). Germline assignment: CDR1 SEHNR and CDR2 FQNEAQ (reference sequence). The CDR3 runs 16 residues. Trimming shortened V by 1 base and J by 1 base, and 11 bases separated the two germline ends.

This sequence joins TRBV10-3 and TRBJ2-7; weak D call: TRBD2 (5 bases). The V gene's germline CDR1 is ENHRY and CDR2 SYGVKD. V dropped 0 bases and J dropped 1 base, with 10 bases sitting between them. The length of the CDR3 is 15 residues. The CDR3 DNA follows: TGTGCCATCAGTGAGTCGCGCGGGCGTTCCTACGAGCAGTACTTC. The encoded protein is CAISESRGRSYEQYF.

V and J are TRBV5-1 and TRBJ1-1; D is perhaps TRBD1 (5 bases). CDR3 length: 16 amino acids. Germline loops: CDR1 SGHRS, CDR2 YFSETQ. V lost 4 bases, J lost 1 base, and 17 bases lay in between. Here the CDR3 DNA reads TGCGCCAGCAGCGAGGGACTCTGGGGAAGGAACACTGAAGCTTTCTTT. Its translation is CASSEGLWGRNTEAFF.

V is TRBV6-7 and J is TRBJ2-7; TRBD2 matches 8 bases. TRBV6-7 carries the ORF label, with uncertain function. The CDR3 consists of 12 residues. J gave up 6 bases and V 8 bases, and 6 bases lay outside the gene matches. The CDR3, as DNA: TGTGCCAGCGGACGGGGGGGGCGCGAGCAGTACGTC. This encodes CASGRGGREQYV.

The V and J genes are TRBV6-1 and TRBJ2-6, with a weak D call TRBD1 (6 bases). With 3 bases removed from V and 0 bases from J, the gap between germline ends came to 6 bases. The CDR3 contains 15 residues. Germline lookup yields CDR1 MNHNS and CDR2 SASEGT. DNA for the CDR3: TGTGCCAGCAGTGAGGACAGCTCTGGGGCCAACGTCCTGACTTTC. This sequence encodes CASSEDSSGANVLTF.

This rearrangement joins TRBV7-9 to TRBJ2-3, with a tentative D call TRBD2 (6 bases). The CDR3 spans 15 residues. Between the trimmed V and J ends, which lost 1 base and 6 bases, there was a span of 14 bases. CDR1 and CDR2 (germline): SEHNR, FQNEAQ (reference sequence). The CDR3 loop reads CASSLDLGGFDTQYF. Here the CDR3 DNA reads TGTGCCAGCAGCTTAGACCTGGGGGGTTTCGATACGCAGTATTTT.

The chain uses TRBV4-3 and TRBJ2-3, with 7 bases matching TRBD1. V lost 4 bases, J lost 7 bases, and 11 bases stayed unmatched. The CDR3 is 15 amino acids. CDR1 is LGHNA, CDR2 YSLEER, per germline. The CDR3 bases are TGCGCCAGCAGCCCTGACATGACAGGGCGATATACGCAGTATTTT. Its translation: CASSPDMTGRYTQYF.

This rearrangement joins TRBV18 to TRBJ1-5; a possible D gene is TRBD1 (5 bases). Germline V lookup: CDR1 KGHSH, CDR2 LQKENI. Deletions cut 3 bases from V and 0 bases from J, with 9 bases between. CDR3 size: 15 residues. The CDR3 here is CASSPTVLSNQPQHF. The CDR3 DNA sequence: TGTGCCAGCTCACCGACAGTACTTAGCAATCAGCCCCAGCATTTT.

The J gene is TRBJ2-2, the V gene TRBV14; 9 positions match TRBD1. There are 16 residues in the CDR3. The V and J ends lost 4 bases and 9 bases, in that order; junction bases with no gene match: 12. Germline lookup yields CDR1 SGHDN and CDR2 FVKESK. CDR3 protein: CASSPIGQGSSWELFF. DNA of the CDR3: TGTGCCAGCAGCCCAATTGGACAGGGGTCTAGCTGGGAGCTGTTTTTT.

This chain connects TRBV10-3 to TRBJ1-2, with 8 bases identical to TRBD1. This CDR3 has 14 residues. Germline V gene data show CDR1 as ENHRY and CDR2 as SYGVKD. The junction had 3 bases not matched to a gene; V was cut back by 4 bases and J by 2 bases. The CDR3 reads CAISGAGGNYGYTF. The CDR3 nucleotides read TGTGCCATCAGTGGGGCAGGGGGCAACTATGGCTACACCTTC.

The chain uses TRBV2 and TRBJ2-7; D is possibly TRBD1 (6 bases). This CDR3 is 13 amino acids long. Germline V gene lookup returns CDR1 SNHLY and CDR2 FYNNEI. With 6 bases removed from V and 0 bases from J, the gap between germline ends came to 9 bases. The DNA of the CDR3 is TGTGCCAGCAGAGGGACAAGCTCCTACGAGCAGTACGTC. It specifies CASRGTSSYEQYV.

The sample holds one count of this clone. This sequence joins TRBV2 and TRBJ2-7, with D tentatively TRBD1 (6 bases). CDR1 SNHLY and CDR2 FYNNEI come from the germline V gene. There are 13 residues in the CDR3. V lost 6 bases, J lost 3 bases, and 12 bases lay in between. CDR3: CASSVGQNYEQYV. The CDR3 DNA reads TGTGCCAGCAGCGTCGGACAGAACTACGAGCAGTACGTC.

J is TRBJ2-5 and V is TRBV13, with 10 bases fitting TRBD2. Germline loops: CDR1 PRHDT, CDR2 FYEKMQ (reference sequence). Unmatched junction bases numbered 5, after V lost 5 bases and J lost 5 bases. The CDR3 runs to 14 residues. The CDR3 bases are TGTGCCAGCAGCCTTAGACTAGCGGGTGAGACCCAGTACTTC. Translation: CASSLRLAGETQYF.

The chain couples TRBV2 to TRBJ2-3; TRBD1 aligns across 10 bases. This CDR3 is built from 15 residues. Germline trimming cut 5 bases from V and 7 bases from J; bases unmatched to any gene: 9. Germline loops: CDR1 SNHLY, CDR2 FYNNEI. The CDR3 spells CASSPTGGALYTQYF. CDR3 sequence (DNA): TGTGCCAGCAGTCCGACAGGGGGCGCATTATATACGCAGTATTTT.

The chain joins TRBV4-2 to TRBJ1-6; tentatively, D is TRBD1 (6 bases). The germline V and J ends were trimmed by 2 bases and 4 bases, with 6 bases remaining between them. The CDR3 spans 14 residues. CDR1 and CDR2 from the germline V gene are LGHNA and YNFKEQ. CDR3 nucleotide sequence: TGTGCCAGCAGCCAACAGGGGTATAATTCACCCCTCCACTTT. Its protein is CASSQQGYNSPLHF.

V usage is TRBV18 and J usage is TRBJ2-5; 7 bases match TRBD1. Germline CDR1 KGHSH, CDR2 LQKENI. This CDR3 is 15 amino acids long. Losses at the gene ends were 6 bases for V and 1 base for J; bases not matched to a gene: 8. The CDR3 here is CASSLTRDSQETQYF. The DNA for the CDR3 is TGTGCCAGCTCCCTGACCCGGGACAGCCAAGAGACCCAGTACTTC.

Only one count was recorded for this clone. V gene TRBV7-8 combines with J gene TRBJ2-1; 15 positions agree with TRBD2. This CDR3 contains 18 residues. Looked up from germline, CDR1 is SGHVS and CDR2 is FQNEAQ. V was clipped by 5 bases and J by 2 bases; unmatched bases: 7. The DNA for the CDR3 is TGTGCCAGCAGCGCAGGACTAGCGGGGGGGTCCACCTACAATGAGCAGTTCTTC. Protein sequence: CASSAGLAGGSTYNEQFF.

The CDR3, as DNA: TGTGCCAGCAGTTTCGCAGGGGGGAAAATCTACGAGCAGTACGTC. Amino acids: CASSFAGGKIYEQYV. V gene TRBV28 combines with J gene TRBJ2-7; possible D gene TRBD1, 7 bases. Germline CDR1 reads MDHEN; CDR2 reads SYDVKM. V lost 3 bases to trimming and J lost 3 bases, with 15 bases between them. The CDR3 length is 15 residues.

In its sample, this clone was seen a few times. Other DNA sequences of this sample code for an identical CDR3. As DNA, the CDR3 is TGTGCCAGTAGTCCCACACAGAACACTGAAGCTTTCTTT. It encodes CASSPTQNTEAFF. The chain uses TRBV19 and TRBJ1-1, with D unresolved. CDR3 length: 13 residues. Trimming took 5 bases from V and 1 from J, leaving 8 bases between them. CDR1 is LNHDA and CDR2 is SQIVND in the germline V gene (reference sequence). Together with reference TRBV19 and TRBJ1-1, the CDR3 gives the full variable domain: DGGITQSPKYLFRKEGQNVTLSCEQNLNHDAMYWYRQDPGQGLRLIYYSQIVNDFQKGDIAEGYSVSREKKESFPLTVTSAQKNPTAFYLCASSPTQNTEAFFGQGTRLTVV.

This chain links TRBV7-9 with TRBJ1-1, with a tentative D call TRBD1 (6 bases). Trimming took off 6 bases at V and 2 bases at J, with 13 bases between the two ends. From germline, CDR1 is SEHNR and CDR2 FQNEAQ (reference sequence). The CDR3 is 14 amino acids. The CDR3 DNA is TGTGCCAGCAGTCCCGGGGGGCTAAACACTGAAGCTTTCTTT. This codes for CASSPGGLNTEAFF.

CDR3 sequence: CASSPREGAVGETQYF. CDR3 nucleotides: TGTGCCAGTAGTCCCCGGGAAGGGGCTGTCGGAGAGACCCAGTACTTC. The V and J genes are TRBV19 and TRBJ2-5; D possibly uses TRBD1 or TRBD2 (5 bases each). CDR1 and CDR2 from the germline V gene are LNHDA and SQIVND (reference sequence). The V gene lost 5 bases and the J gene lost 4 bases, with 20 bases spanning the gap. The CDR3 loop spans 16 amino acids.

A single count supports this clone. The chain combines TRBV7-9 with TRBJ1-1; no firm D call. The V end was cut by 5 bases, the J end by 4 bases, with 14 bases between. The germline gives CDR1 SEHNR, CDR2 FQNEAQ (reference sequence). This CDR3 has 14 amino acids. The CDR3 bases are TGTGCCAGCAGCCCCCCTTGGGAGGGCACTGAAGCTTTCTTT. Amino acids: CASSPPWEGTEAFF. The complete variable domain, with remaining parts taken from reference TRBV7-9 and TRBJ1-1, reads DTGVSQNPRHKITKRGQNVTFRCDPISEHNRLYWYRQTLGQGPEFLTYFQNEAQLEKSRLLSDRFSAERPKGSFSTLEIQRTEQGDSAMYLCASSPPWEGTEAFFGQGTRLTVV.

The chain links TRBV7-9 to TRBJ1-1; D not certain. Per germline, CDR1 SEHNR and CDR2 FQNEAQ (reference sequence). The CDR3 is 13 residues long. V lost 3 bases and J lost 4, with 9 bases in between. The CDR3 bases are TGTGCCAGCAGCTTGTTGGTCGGCACTGAAGCTTTCTTT. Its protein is CASSLLVGTEAFF.

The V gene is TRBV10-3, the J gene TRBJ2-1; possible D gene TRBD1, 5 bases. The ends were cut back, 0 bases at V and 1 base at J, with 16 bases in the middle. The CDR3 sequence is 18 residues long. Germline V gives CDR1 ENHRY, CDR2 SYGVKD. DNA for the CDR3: TGTGCCATCAGTGAGTCTAGACAGCTTTTGACTTCCTACAATGAGCAGTTCTTC. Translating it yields CAISESRQLLTSYNEQFF.

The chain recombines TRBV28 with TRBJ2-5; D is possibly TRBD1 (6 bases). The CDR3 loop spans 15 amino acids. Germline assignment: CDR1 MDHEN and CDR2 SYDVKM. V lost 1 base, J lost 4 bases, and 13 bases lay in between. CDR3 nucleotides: TGTGCCAGCAGTTTATATGACAGGTTGTTAGAGACCCAGTACTTC. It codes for CASSLYDRLLETQYF.